Presented here are 29 T cell receptor beta chains from one specimen sequenced in a study of T-cell memory formation after mild COVID-19 (dated by TCRdb to about 2021). To prepare the library, 5' RACE was applied. The sequencer listed for this sample is Illumina NovaSeq 6000. TCRdb reprocessing: public reads trimmed at Q25 with fastp, clones called with MiXCR, in-frame beta chains kept. Rows are unified per CDR3 protein, each entry keeping the most common DNA and genes. This sample holds 150,000 to 200,000 distinct CDR3 sequences; about 14% were observed only once. The biggest ten clones account for around 14% of the sample. Material: PBMCs or a T cell subset sorted from them (not recorded which). These receptors originate from an adult woman who had mild COVID-19 (a few samples of this study predate the infection). The sample titles of this study are shuffled in the database, so cell type and time point are left out; the donor was told from shared clones.

This clonotype has just a few counts. At one end the junction does not follow the germline gene, possibly because of a read error. The gene calls are TRBV24-1 and TRBJ2-1; the D gene could be TRBD1 or TRBD2 (6 bases each). This CDR3 is 14 amino acids long. Germline CDR1 and CDR2: KGHDR and SFDVKD. The CDR3 spells CATSDLEEGGYGNF. In DNA form, the CDR3 reads TGTGCCACCAGTGATTTGGAAGAGGGGGGTTATGGTAACTTC.

There are a few counts of this clonotype. The chain is built from TRBV2 and TRBJ2-7; D is unclear. V lost 6 bases and J 0 bases, leaving 6 bases between the germline ends. Germline V gene lookup returns CDR1 SNHLY and CDR2 FYNNEI. This CDR3 has 12 amino acids. CDR3 region: CASRLSSYEQYF. The CDR3 DNA reads as TGTGCCAGCAGGCTTAGCTCCTACGAGCAGTACTTC.

This clonotype has a count of ten or more. The chain combines TRBV7-9 with TRBJ2-7; D call uncertain. V dropped 1 base and J dropped 6 bases, with 10 bases sitting between them. This CDR3 spans 13 amino acids. The germline V gene encodes CDR1 SEHNR and CDR2 FQNEAQ (reference sequence). CDR3: CASSLVTGIEQYF. As DNA, the CDR3 is TGTGCCAGCAGCTTAGTAACGGGCATCGAGCAGTACTTC.

The genes are TRBV24-1 and TRBJ1-1; D call uncertain. CDR3 length: 13 residues. The V end was cut by 4 bases, the J end by 4 bases, with 9 bases between. Germline values: CDR1 KGHDR, CDR2 SFDVKD. The CDR3 here is CATSDGVGTEAFF. CDR3 sequence (DNA): TGTGCCACCAGTGACGGGGTGGGCACTGAAGCTTTCTTT.

This chain connects TRBV7-9 to TRBJ2-5; 14 bases align to TRBD2. Per the germline V gene, CDR1 is SEHNR and CDR2 is FQNEAQ (reference sequence). The V segment lost 4 bases and the J segment 5 bases; nucleotides outside the gene matches: 6. CDR3 length: 16 amino acids. This CDR3 reads CASSSGLAGVGETQYF. CDR3 DNA: TGTGCCAGCAGCTCGGGACTAGCGGGAGTCGGTGAGACCCAGTACTTC.

This clonotype was recorded many times. The chain has TRBV5-1 and TRBJ1-4, with D hard to call. The germline V gene has CDR1 SGHRS and CDR2 YFSETQ. With 0 bases removed from V and 8 bases from J, the gap between germline ends came to 11 bases. The CDR3 loop spans 14 amino acids. As DNA, the CDR3 is TGCGCCAGCAGCTTGGAGAGTGCGGAAGAAAAACTGTTTTTT. Encoded protein: CASSLESAEEKLFF.

Ten or more counts support this clonotype. V usage is TRBV6-1 and J usage is TRBJ2-1; TRBD2 is a possible D gene (5 bases). Germline V gene lookup returns CDR1 MNHNS and CDR2 SASEGT. The CDR3 loop spans 13 amino acids. Trimming took off 5 bases at V and 8 bases at J, with 13 bases between the two ends. This chain's CDR3 is CASSFTSWYEQFF. CDR3 DNA: TGTGCCAGCAGTTTTACTAGTTGGTATGAGCAGTTCTTC.

V usage is TRBV6-5 and J usage is TRBJ2-2; D call uncertain. This CDR3 has 14 residues. With 7 bases removed from V and 4 bases from J, the gap between germline ends came to 13 bases. Germline CDR1 reads MNHEY; CDR2 reads SVGAGI. CDR3 nucleotide sequence: TGTGCCAGCAAACGGAATTTCCTCACCGGGGAGCTGTTTTTT. Translating it yields CASKRNFLTGELFF.

In its sample, this clonotype was seen a few times. The chain combines TRBV11-3 with TRBJ2-3; 13 bases fit TRBD2. This CDR3 spans 16 amino acids. In germline, CDR1 is SGHNT, CDR2 YENEEA. V gave up 5 bases and J gave up 5 bases; unmatched junction bases: 7. The CDR3 DNA reads TGTGCCAGCAGCAGGACTAGCGGGAGTTCGGGAGATACGCAGTATTTT. Encoded protein: CASSRTSGSSGDTQYF.

The J gene is TRBJ2-5, the V gene TRBV29-1; 9 bases fit TRBD2. The CDR3 spans 15 residues. Germline loops: CDR1 SQVTM, CDR2 ANQGSEA. J gave up 4 bases and V 3 bases, and 9 bases lay outside the gene matches. The CDR3 protein is CSVDGLAGYGETQYF. The CDR3 region has the DNA TGCAGCGTTGATGGGCTAGCGGGGTACGGAGAGACCCAGTACTTC.

A few counts support this clonotype. The chain has TRBV7-9 and TRBJ2-1; 8 bases are shared with TRBD1. V lost 3 bases to trimming and J lost 6 bases; unmatched junction nucleotides: 13. Germline values: CDR1 SEHNR, CDR2 FQNEAQ (reference sequence). This CDR3 comprises 17 residues. The CDR3 bases are TGTGCCAGCAGCTTCTTACGGTATGGCAGGGGGCGCAATGAGCAGTTCTTC. As protein: CASSFLRYGRGRNEQFF.

V and J are TRBV20-1 and TRBJ2-3; unclear D gene. Per germline, CDR1 DFQATT and CDR2 SNEGSKA (reference sequence). This CDR3 contains 12 residues. Trimming removed 6 bases from V and 7 bases from J, with 14 bases in between. CDR3: CSATTLVNTQYF. The DNA for the CDR3 is TGCAGTGCCACTACTCTGGTAAATACGCAGTATTTT.

This rearrangement joins TRBV4-1 to TRBJ1-2; 7 bases map to TRBD1. The CDR3 has 16 amino acids. J lost 4 bases, V lost 3 bases, and 11 bases had no gene match. The germline V gene encodes CDR1 MGHRA and CDR2 YSYEKL. CDR3 DNA sequence: TGCGCCAGCAGCCATGAGGGAAGGGGACAGATCTATGGCTACACCTTC. It codes for CASSHEGRGQIYGYTF.

This chain connects TRBV5-6 to TRBJ1-1, with a tentative D call TRBD1 (5 bases). Germline loops: CDR1 SGHDT, CDR2 YYEEEE. The CDR3 loop spans 15 amino acids. V gave up 0 bases and J gave up 4 bases, with 13 bases separating them. The CDR3, as DNA: TGTGCCAGCAGCTTGGGCTTACAGGTTCCCACTGAAGCTTTCTTT. Amino acid sequence: CASSLGLQVPTEAFF.

This clonotype appeared a few times. The chain couples TRBV3-1 to TRBJ2-2, with unresolved D. The CDR3 is 13 residues long. Trimming removed 7 bases from V and 2 bases from J, with 8 bases in between. The germline CDR1 and CDR2 sequences are LGHDT and YNNKEL (reference sequence). Here the CDR3 reads CASNQVNTGELFF. In DNA, the CDR3 is TGTGCCAGCAACCAGGTTAACACCGGGGAGCTGTTTTTT.

This chain uses TRBV20-1 with TRBJ1-1; no firm D call. CDR1 and CDR2 (germline): DFQATT, SNEGSKA (reference sequence). V lost 2 bases to trimming and J lost 6 bases, with 16 bases between them. This CDR3 comprises 14 residues. CDR3 coding DNA: TGCAGTGCTAGACTCAATAGGGATTTCGCTGAAGCTTTCTTT. Its translation is CSARLNRDFAEAFF.

This clonotype was detected a few times. The chain has TRBV7-6 and TRBJ2-7, with D possibly called TRBD1 or TRBD2 (5 bases each). CDR3 length equals 20 residues. Trimming left V 1 base short and J 5 bases short, with 30 bases between. Germline V gives CDR1 SGHVS, CDR2 FNYEAQ. CDR3 region: CASSLVREPYSNSSRDEQYF. The CDR3 nucleotides read TGTGCCAGCAGCTTAGTAAGGGAGCCCTACTCTAATTCCTCCAGGGACGAGCAGTACTTC.

The chain is built from TRBV5-1 and TRBJ1-2, with D possibly matching TRBD1 (5 bases). The germline V and J ends were trimmed by 4 bases and 5 bases, with 15 bases remaining between them. Germline CDR1 is SGHRS and CDR2 is YFSETQ. The CDR3 runs to 14 residues. Written as DNA, the CDR3 is TGCGCCAGCAGCCCCGGTTGGGGGAGTTATGGCTACACCTTC. Translated, it gives CASSPGWGSYGYTF. The complete variable domain, with remaining parts taken from reference TRBV5-1 and TRBJ1-2, reads KAGVTQTPRYLIKTRGQQVTLSCSPISGHRSVSWYQQTPGQGLQFLFEYFSETQRNKGNFPGRFSGRQFSNSRSEMNVSTLELGDSALYLCASSPGWGSYGYTFGSGTRLTVV.

The chain has TRBV7-3 and TRBJ2-1, with D perhaps matching TRBD2 (5 bases). V was clipped by 3 bases and J by 9 bases, with 12 bases between them. Germline lookup yields CDR1 SGHTA and CDR2 FQGTGA. This CDR3 region has 13 residues. The CDR3, as DNA: TGTGCCAGCAGCTTTGAACTAGTGTCTGAGCAGTTCTTC. This gives the protein CASSFELVSEQFF.

This clonotype was recorded many times. The chain uses TRBV5-1 and TRBJ2-5; D is uncertain. This CDR3 comprises 11 residues. Germline CDR1 SGHRS, CDR2 YFSETQ. Trimming cost V 0 bases and J 4 bases, with 1 base left between them. CDR3 DNA sequence: TGCGCCAGCAGCTTGGCAGAGACCCAGTACTTC. It codes for CASSLAETQYF.

This clonotype showed up just a few times. The CDR3 sequence: CASSSPGRATTDTQYF. CDR3 DNA sequence: TGTGCCAGCAGCTCCCCCGGGAGGGCCACGACAGATACGCAGTATTTT. The gene calls are TRBV7-6 and TRBJ2-3; TRBD2 agrees at 8 bases. V gave up 4 bases and J gave up 3 bases; unmatched junction bases: 9. The germline V gene encodes CDR1 SGHVS and CDR2 FNYEAQ. CDR3 length equals 16 residues.

The rearrangement links TRBV27 to TRBJ1-5; TRBD1 aligns across 11 bases. V shed 4 bases and J 4 bases; nucleotides not matched to a gene: 12. Per the germline V gene, CDR1 is MNHEY and CDR2 is SMNVEV (reference sequence). This CDR3 comprises 18 residues. This CDR3 is CASSWTGGSLLLNQPQHF. In DNA form, the CDR3 reads TGTGCCAGCAGTTGGACAGGGGGCTCCCTTCTACTAAATCAGCCCCAGCATTTT.

The chain uses TRBV7-2 and TRBJ2-7, with 11 bases aligning to TRBD2. The ends lost 5 bases at V and 2 bases at J; junction bases unmatched: 14. The CDR3 extends over 18 amino acids. Germline assignment: CDR1 SGHTA and CDR2 FQGNSA. CDR3 region: CASSPWGDLAGGPYEQYF. Here the CDR3 DNA reads TGTGCCAGCAGCCCATGGGGGGATCTAGCGGGAGGACCCTACGAGCAGTACTTC.

A few counts support this clonotype. The chain recombines TRBV7-8 with TRBJ2-1, with TRBD2 matching 7 bases. The CDR3 consists of 18 residues. V gave up 1 base and J gave up 2 bases; unmatched junction bases: 11. Looked up from germline, CDR1 is SGHVS and CDR2 is FQNEAQ. The CDR3 DNA sequence: TGTGCCAGCAGCTTAGTTGGAGGGGAGGGACTCGCCTACAATGAGCAGTTCTTC. It codes for CASSLVGGEGLAYNEQFF.

This clonotype has just a few counts. The V gene is TRBV7-8, the J gene TRBJ2-5; perhaps D is TRBD1 or TRBD2 (6 bases each). V lost 5 bases and J lost 5, with 18 bases in between. Germline V gene data show CDR1 as SGHVS and CDR2 as FQNEAQ. CDR3 length: 15 residues. CDR3 in DNA: TGTGCCAGCAGCCTATACAGGGAGGATTGGGAGACCCAGTACTTC. Translated: CASSLYREDWETQYF.

This clonotype was counted a few times. The rearrangement links TRBV10-3 to TRBJ2-3; possibly TRBD2 for D (7 bases). In germline, CDR1 is ENHRY, CDR2 SYGVKD. This CDR3 spans 16 amino acids. Trimming stripped 0 bases from V and 2 bases from J, with 12 bases between. The chain's CDR3 is CAISESPGGITDTQYF. DNA for the CDR3: TGTGCCATCAGTGAGTCCCCGGGGGGCATCACAGATACGCAGTATTTT.

This clonotype was counted many times. As DNA, the CDR3 is TGCAGCGTTGAAGATCGGGGAAAAAGACCAGAGCAGTACTTC. The encoded protein is CSVEDRGKRPEQYF. The chain has TRBV29-1 and TRBJ2-7, with D perhaps matching TRBD2 (5 bases). CDR3 length: 14 amino acids. V lost 0 bases and J lost 7, with 16 bases in between. CDR1 and CDR2 (germline): SQVTM, ANQGSEA.

In this sample, this clonotype turned up a few times. The V and J genes are TRBV12-3 or TRBV12-4 and TRBJ2-3; the D gene is possibly TRBD2 (5 bases). V lost 5 bases, J lost 0 bases, and 9 bases lay in between. The CDR3 spans 14 residues. The CDR3: CASSDYRSTDTQYF. In nucleotides, the CDR3 is TGTGCCAGCAGTGACTACCGGAGCACAGATACGCAGTATTTT.

The V gene is TRBV7-9, the J gene TRBJ2-1; 7 bases are shared with TRBD2. Germline loops: CDR1 SEHNR, CDR2 FQNEAQ (reference sequence). This CDR3 has 15 amino acids. V lost 5 bases, J lost 8 bases, and 12 bases stayed unmatched. CDR3 nucleotide sequence: TGTGCCAGCAGCCAGACTAGCACCCTTATCGATGAGCAGTTCTTC. Translating gives CASSQTSTLIDEQFF.